The source of this T cell receptor (beta chain) is a study of shared clonotypes between healthy human individuals. Germline V gene data show CDR1 as SGHNT and CDR2 as YENEEA. V lost 8 bases, J lost 1 base, and 11 bases lay in between. CDR3 size: 14 residues. Findings and caveats of the study: Memory subsets generally showed smaller estimated richness than naive subsets did. Naive CD4 clonotype sharing across a few donors was around 5%.

Concerning this clone: As yet, its antigen is unknown.

This table comes from immunoSEQ multiplex PCR, and its TCRdb copy is limited to in-frame clones, with some not included. This table holds under 1,100,000 clones, 78% found once. The receptor comes from a man younger than 35 in good health. Some clones in this sample may be carry-over from other donors' samples. The chain is built from TRBV11-3 and TRBJ2-2; no clear D. Sequenced: memory CD4+ T cells from PBMCs. Noted subset: CD45RA-negative fraction. The CDR3 protein is CASRMRQNTGELFF. CDR3 sequence (DNA): TGTGCCAGCCGGATGCGCCAGAACACCGGGGAGCTGTTTTTT. Full variable domain (outside the CDR3, taken from reference TRBV11-3 and TRBJ2-2): EAGVVQSPRYKIIEKKQPVAFWCNPISGHNTLYWYLQNLGQGPELLIRYENEEAVDDSQLPKDRFSAERLKGVDSTLKIQPAELGDSAVYLCASRMRQNTGELFFGEGSRLTVL.